This TCR beta chain was recorded in a study of T cell responses to AZD1222 COVID-19 vaccine (dated by TCRdb to about 2021). With regard to the full study: TCR sequencing covered roughly 230 trial participants: some 210 given two doses of AZD1222 and 26 given two doses of MenACWY control vaccine. Enrollment into the trials was organized by age into subgroups of 18-55, 56-69 and 70-plus years, and those subgroups contained approximately 150, 30 and 60 TCR-sequenced participants, respectively.

What the authors observed across the whole study: Spike-specific TCR breadth and depth rose significantly after two AZD1222 doses compared with day 0 and with MenACWY recipients. In the small 56-69-year group, the increase in depth fell short of significance, most likely because of low power. Epitopes outside the regions mutated in the B.1.351 and B.1.1.7 variants were reportedly recognized by nearly half of the unique spike-specific TCRs. Participants were mostly white British, with more females than males. The authors suggested clonal diversity may have been underestimated. Because no day 14 peak-response samples were available, repertoires were characterized only after the peak T cell response. The vaccine-associated CD4 TCRs covered the entire spike protein, and the dominant responses fell in regions 160-218 and 743-854. Conclusions about previously exposed vaccinees are limited because only 5 or 6 AZD1222 recipients were SARS-CoV-2 seropositive at baseline.

The CDR3 regions of human TCRbeta chains were analyzed by immunosequencing. Per the authors' processing: Repertoire TCRs were checked for matches against a reference library of SARS-CoV-2-specific TCRs that had been generated using the MIRA antigen-specificity platform. Breadth was defined as the fraction of unique TCRs that were SARS-CoV-2-associated. Depth was defined as the fraction of total T cells that were SARS-CoV-2-associated. Each spike-specific TCR was assigned to its reactive spike region and to a CD4 or CD8 class using the MIRA data. Log10-transformed breadth and depth values were compared by one-way ANOVA with Sidak's multiple comparisons tests. TCRdb took this table from immuneACCESS and kept in-frame rearrangements with V and J called. Such tables lack part of the clones; where checked against another copy, unresolved V genes explain under half of the gap, and the rest is unexplained. V, J and clone size were drawn from that table, and D and trimming were deduced from the DNA. The sample includes 130,000 or so clones, with under 95% observed a single time. The ten largest clones add up to more than 1% of the sample.

Concerning this clone itself: Its antigen is still unknown. Per-nucleotide qualities are absent, and no much larger clonotype sits a single base away.

The label giving this sample's time point can be read as: about 28 days (+/-7) after the second vaccine dose. AZD1222 recipients given second doses at about 4 weeks or at about 12 weeks were pooled, since spike-specific TCR depth and breadth were not found to differ between the two schedules. Vaccinee samples came from UK trials COV001 and COV002, including a single-blind randomized controlled phase 2/3 trial of AZD1222 (ChAdOx1 nCoV-19) in healthy adults. For TCRbeta chain sequencing, PBMC samples from trial participants were taken at day 0 and at day 28 after the second dose. This receptor was identified in an adult who received the AZD1222 COVID-19 vaccine. Sequenced material: peripheral blood, taken 28 days after the second AZD1222 dose.

CDR3 protein: CASSYSGAHTEAFF. The base sequence is TGTGCCAGCAGTTACTCAGGGGCTCACACTGAAGCTTTCTTT. In this chain, TRBV6-5 is recombined with TRBJ1-1; the D gene is perhaps TRBD1, from 5 matching bases. V sheds 0 bases and J sheds 3 bases, leaving 8 bases between their ends. In the germline V gene, CDR1 corresponds to MNHEY and CDR2 to SVGAGI. Measured from the cysteine to the phenylalanine, the CDR3 is 14 residues long. CDR3 DNA is the only sequence kept; it has 42 bases, read in frame from the first base.